This TCR beta chain was recovered during a study of naive and memory T cell subsets. General study results and limits: From naive to CM, EM and EMRA, diversity decreased and Gini increased. Over 95% of naive TCR sequences appeared only once, unlike memory subsets. Naive and memory subsets had different power law exponents for TCR abundance. Especially in CD8 cells, naive repertoires contained a few larger clonotypes, possibly CD45RA-re-expressing memory cells.

The beta constant-region primer was an equimolar mix of two oligonucleotides covering TRBC1 and TRBC2. Nested alpha and beta constant-region primers with the SP2 primer drove four PCR rounds on ligated cDNA. An oligonucleotide with the SP2 primer and a 12-nucleotide UMI was ligated to the cDNA 3' end. TCRdb analysed the UMI-ligation and nested PCR reads with MiXCR anew, one entry per CDR3 protein. The sample yields roughly 150,000 distinct CDR3 sequences, 20% to 25% seen once. The CDR3 consists of 15 residues. Between the trimmed V and J ends, which lost 9 bases and 5 bases, there was a span of 20 bases. CDR1 and CDR2 (germline): LNHDA, SQIVND (reference sequence). This clonotype has only a few counts. Antigen specificity is unknown.

This rearrangement joins TRBV19 to TRBJ2-1; D gene unclear. Input material: naive CD4+ T cells from blood. The origin of this receptor is a human donor in good health. CDR3: CASLKTPSYNNEQFF. In DNA, the CDR3 is TGTGCCAGCCTAAAAACACCATCCTACAACAATGAGCAGTTCTTC.